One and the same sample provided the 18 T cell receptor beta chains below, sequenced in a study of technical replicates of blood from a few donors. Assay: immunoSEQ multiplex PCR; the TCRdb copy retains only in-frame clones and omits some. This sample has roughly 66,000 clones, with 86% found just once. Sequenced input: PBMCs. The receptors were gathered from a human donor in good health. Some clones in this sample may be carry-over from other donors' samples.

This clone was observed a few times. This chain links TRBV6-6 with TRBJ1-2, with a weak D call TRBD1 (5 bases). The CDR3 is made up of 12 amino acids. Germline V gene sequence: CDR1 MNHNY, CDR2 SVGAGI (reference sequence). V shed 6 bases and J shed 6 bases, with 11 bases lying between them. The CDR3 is CASRGGPDGYTF. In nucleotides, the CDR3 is TGTGCCAGCAGGGGGGGACCGGATGGCTACACCTTC.

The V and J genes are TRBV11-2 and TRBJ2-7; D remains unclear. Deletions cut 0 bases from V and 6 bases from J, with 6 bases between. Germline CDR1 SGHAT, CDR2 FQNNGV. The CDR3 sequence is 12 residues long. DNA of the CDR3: TGTGCCAGCAGCTTAGATTTCGGCGAGCAGTACTTC. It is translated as CASSLDFGEQYF. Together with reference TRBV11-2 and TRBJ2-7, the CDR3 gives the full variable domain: EAGVAQSPRYKIIEKRQSVAFWCNPISGHATLYWYQQILGQGPKLLIQFQNNGVVDDSQLPKDRFSAERLKGVDSTLKIQPAKLEDSAVYLCASSLDFGEQYFGPGTRLTVT.

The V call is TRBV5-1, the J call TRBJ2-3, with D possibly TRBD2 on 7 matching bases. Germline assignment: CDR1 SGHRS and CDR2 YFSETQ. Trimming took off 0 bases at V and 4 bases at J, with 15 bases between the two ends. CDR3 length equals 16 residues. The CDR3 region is CASSLGSGGGADTQYF. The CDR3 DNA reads TGCGCCAGCAGCTTGGGATCGGGGGGCGGAGCAGATACGCAGTATTTT.

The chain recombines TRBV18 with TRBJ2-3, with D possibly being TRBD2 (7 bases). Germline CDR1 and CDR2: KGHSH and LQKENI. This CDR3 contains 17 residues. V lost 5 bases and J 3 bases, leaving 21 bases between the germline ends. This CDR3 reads CASSSNRAGAGTDTQYF. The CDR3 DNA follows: TGTGCCAGCTCATCTAACCGGGCGGGGGCTGGGACAGATACGCAGTATTTT.

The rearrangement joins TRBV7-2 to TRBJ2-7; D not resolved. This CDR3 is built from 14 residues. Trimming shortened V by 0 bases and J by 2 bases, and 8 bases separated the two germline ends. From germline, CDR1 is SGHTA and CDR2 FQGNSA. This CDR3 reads CASSLALGTYEQYF. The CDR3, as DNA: TGTGCCAGCAGCTTAGCTCTAGGAACCTACGAGCAGTACTTC.

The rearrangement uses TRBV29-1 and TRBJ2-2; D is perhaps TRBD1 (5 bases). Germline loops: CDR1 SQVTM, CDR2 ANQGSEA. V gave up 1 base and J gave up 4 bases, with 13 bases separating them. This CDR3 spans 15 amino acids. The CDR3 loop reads CSVEGWQGSTGELFF. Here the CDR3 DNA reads TGCAGCGTTGAAGGGTGGCAGGGTAGCACCGGGGAGCTGTTTTTT.

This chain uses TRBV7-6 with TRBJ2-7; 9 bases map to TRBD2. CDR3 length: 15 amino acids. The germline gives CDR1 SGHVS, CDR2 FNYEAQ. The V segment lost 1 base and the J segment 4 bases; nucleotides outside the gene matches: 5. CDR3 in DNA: TGTGCCAGCAGCTTAGTTAGCGGGAGTCCGTACGAGCAGTACTTC. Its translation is CASSLVSGSPYEQYF.

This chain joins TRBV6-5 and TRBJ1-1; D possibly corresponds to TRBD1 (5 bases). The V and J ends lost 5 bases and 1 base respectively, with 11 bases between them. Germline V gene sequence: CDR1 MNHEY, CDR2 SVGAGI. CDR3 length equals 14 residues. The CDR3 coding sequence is TGTGCCAGCAGTACCCTCGGGGGGAACACTGAAGCTTTCTTT. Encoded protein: CASSTLGGNTEAFF.

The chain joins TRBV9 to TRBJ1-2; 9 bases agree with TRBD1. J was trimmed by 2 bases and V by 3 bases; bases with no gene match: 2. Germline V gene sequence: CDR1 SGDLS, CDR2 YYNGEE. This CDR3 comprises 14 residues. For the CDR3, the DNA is TGTGCCAGCAGCGCCGGGACAGGGAACTATGGCTACACCTTC. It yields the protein CASSAGTGNYGYTF.

This CDR3 is CASSVGAGPYEQYF. CDR3 nucleotides: TGTGCCAGCAGCGTAGGGGCCGGCCCCTACGAGCAGTACTTC. The V call is TRBV9, the J call TRBJ2-7; D unresolved. Trimming cost V 0 bases and J 2 bases, with 9 bases left between them. There are 14 residues in the CDR3. Germline V gene sequence: CDR1 SGDLS, CDR2 YYNGEE.

CDR3 sequence reads: CASSFSLQGAGGYTF. The CDR3, as DNA: TGTGCCAGCAGCTTTAGCTTACAGGGGGCTGGTGGCTACACCTTC. The V call is TRBV7-6, the J call TRBJ1-2, with 9 bases identical to TRBD1. The CDR3 length is 15 residues. Germline CDR1 is SGHVS and CDR2 is FNYEAQ. The ends lost 3 bases at V and 7 bases at J; junction bases unmatched: 9.

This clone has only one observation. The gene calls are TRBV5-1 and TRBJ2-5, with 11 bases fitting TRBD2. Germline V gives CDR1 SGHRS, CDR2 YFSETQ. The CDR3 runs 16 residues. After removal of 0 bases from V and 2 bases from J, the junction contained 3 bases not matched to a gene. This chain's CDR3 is CASSLARLAGQETQYF. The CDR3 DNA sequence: TGCGCCAGCAGCTTGGCTCGACTAGCGGGGCAAGAGACCCAGTACTTC.

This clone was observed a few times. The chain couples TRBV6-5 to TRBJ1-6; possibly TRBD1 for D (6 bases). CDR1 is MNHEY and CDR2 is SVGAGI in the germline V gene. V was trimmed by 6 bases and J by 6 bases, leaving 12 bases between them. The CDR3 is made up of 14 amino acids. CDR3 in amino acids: CASRPQGTNSPLHF. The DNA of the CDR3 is TGTGCCAGCAGACCCCAGGGGACTAATTCACCCCTCCACTTT.

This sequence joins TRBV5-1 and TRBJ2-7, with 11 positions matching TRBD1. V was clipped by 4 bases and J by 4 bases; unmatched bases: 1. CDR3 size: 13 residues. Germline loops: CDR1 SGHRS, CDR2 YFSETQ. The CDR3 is CASSGDRGYEQYF. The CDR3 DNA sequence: TGCGCCAGCAGCGGGGACAGGGGGTACGAGCAGTACTTC.

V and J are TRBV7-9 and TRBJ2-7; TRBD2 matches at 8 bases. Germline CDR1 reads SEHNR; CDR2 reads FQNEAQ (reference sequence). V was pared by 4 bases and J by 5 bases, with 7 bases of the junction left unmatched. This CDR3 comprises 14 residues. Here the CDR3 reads CASSYLGGAHEQYF. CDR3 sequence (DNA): TGTGCCAGCAGCTACCTCGGGGGGGCCCACGAGCAGTACTTC.

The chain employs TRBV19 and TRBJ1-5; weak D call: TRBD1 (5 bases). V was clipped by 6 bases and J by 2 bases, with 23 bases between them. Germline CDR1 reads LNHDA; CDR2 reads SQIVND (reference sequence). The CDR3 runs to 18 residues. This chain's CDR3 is CASRPPAGRGGGNQPQHF. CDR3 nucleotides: TGTGCCAGTAGACCTCCCGCCGGTCGGGGGGGAGGCAATCAGCCCCAGCATTTT.

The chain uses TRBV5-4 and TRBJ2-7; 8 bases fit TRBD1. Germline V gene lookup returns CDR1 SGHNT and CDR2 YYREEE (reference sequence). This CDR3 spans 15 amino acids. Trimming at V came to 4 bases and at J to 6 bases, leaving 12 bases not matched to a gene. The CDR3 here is CASSRFQGADGEQYF. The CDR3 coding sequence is TGTGCCAGCAGCCGCTTCCAGGGGGCGGATGGCGAGCAGTACTTC.

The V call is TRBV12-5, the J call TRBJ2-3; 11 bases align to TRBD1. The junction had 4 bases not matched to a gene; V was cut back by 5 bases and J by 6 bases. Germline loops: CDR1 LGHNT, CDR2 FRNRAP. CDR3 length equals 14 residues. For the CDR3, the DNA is TGTGCTAGTGGTGGGGGACAGGGGGTTGATACGCAGTATTTT. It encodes CASGGGQGVDTQYF.